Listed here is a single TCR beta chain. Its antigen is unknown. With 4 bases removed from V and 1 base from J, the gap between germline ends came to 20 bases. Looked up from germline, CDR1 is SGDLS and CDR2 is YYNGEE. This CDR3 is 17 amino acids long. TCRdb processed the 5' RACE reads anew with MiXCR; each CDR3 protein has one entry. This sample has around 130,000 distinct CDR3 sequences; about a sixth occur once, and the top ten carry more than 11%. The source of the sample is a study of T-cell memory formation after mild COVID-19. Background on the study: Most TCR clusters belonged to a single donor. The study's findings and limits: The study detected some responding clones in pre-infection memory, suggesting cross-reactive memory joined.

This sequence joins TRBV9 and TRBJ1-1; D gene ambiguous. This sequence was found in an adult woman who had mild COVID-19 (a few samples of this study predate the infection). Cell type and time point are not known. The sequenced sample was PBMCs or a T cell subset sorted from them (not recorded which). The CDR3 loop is CASSPSPIIVGNTEAFF. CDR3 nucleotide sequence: TGTGCCAGCAGCCCTAGCCCCATCATTGTAGGGAACACTGAAGCTTTCTTT.